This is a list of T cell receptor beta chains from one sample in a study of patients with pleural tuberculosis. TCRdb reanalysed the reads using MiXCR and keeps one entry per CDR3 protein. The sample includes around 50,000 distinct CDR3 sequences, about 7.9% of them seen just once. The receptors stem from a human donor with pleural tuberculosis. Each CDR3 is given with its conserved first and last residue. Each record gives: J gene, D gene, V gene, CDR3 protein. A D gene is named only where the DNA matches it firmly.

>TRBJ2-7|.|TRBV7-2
CASSLPGPSYEQYF
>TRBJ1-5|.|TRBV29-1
CSVVWAGRDQPQHF
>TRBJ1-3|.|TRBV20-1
CGSFGGSGNTIYF
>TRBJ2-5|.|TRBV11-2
CASSLRLEGTQYF
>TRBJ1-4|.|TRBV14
CASRQGVGNEKLFF
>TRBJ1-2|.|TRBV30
CAWSANYGYTF
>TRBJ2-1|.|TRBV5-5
CASSGINEQFF
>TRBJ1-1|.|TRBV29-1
CSVLDTEAFF
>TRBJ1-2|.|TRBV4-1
CASSQSGLYGYTF
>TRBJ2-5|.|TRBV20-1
CSATGTLKGETQYF
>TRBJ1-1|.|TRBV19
CASSTGLGAFF
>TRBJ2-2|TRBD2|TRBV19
CASSADIAGVKTGELFF
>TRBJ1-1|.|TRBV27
CASRRAFF
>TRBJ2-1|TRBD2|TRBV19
CASSIYSGRGHEQFF
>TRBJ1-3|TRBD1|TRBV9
CASSPRTGRNTIYF
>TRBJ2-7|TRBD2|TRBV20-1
CSALLAGPDEQYF
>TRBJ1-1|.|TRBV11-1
CASSLVGSFMNTEAFF
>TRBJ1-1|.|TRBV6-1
CASSKAGFTEAFF
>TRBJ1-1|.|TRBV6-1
CASIGLVNTEAFF
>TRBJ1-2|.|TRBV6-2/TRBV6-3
CASREGDYGYTF
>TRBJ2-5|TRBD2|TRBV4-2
CASSPEKAGGETQYF
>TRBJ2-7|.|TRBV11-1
CASSPKTGEGEQYF
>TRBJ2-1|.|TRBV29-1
CSAGEDEQFF